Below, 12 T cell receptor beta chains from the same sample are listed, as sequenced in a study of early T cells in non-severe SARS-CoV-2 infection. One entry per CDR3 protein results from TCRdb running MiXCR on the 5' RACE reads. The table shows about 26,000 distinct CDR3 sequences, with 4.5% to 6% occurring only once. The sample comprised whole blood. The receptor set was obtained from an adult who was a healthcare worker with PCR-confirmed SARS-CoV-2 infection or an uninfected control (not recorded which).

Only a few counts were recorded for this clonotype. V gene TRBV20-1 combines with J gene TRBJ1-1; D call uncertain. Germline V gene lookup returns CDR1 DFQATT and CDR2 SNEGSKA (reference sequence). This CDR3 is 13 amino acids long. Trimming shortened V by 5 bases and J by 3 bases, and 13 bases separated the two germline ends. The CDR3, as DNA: TGCAGTGCTTTTTCCGGGATTTACACTGAAGCTTTCTTT. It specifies CSAFSGIYTEAFF.

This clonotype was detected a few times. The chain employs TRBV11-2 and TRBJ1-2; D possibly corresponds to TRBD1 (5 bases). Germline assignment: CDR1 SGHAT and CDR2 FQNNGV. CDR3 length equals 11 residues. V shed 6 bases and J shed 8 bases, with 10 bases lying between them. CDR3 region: CASRRTRGYTF. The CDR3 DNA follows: TGTGCCAGCAGAAGGACAAGGGGCTACACCTTC.

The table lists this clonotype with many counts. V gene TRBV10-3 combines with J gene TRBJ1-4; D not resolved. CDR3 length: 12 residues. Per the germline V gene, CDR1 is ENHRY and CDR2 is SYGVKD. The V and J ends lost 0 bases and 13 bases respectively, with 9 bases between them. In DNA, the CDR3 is TGTGCCATCAGTGAGTCGCGGGTAGGACTGTTTTTT. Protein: CAISESRVGLFF.

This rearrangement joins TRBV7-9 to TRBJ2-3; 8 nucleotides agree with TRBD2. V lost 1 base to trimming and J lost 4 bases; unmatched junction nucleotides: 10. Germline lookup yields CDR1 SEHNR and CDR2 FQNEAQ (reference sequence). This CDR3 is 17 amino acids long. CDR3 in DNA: TGTGCCAGCAGCTTAGGATCAGCGGGGGAATTGGCAGATACGCAGTATTTT. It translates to CASSLGSAGELADTQYF.

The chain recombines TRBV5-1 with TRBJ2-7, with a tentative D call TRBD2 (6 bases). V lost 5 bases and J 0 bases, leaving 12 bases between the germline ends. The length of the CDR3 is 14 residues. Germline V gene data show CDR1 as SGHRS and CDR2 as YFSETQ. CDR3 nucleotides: TGCGCCAGCAGATGGGGGGTGAGCTCCTACGAGCAGTACTTC. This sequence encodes CASRWGVSSYEQYF.

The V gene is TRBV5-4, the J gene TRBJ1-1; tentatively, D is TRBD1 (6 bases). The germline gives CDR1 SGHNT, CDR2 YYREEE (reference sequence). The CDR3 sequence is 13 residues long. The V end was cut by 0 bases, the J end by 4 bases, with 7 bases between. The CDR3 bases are TGTGCCAGCAGCTTGGGAGGGGGCACTGAAGCTTTCTTT. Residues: CASSLGGGTEAFF.

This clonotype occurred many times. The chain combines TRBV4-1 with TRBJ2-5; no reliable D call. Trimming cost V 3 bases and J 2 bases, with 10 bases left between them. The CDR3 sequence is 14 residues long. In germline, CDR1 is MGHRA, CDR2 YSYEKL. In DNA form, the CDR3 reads TGCGCCAGCAGCCATCAAACGGAGCAAGAGACCCAGTACTTC. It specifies CASSHQTEQETQYF.

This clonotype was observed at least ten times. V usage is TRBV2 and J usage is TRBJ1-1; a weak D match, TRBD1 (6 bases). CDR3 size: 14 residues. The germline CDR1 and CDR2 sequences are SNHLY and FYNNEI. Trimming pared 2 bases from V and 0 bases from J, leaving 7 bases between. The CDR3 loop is CASSEQGMNTEAFF. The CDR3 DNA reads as TGTGCCAGCAGTGAACAGGGGATGAACACTGAAGCTTTCTTT.

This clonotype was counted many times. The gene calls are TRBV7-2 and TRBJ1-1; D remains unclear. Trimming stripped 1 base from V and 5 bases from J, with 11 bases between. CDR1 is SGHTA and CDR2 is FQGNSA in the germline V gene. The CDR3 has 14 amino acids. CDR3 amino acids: CASSLVPVLTEAFF. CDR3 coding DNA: TGTGCCAGCAGCTTAGTTCCGGTGTTGACTGAAGCTTTCTTT.

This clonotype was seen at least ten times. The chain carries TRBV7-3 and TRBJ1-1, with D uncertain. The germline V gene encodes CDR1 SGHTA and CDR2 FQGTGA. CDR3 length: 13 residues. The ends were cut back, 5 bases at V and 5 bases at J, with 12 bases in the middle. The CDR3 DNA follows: TGTGCCAGCAGCGCTAGGGCGGGGACTGAAGCTTTCTTT. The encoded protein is CASSARAGTEAFF.

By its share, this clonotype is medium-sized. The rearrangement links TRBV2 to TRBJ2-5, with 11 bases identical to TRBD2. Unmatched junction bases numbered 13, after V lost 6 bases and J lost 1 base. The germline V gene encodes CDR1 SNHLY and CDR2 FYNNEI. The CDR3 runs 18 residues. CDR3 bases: TGTGCCAGCAGAGATACCCTGGGACTAGCGGAAACCCAAGAGACCCAGTACTTC. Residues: CASRDTLGLAETQETQYF. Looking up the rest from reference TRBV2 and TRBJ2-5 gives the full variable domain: EPEVTQTPSHQVTQMGQEVILRCVPISNHLYFYWYRQILGQKVEFLVSFYNNEISEKSEIFDDQFSVERPDGSNFTLKIRSTKLEDSAMYFCASRDTLGLAETQETQYFGPGTRLLVL.

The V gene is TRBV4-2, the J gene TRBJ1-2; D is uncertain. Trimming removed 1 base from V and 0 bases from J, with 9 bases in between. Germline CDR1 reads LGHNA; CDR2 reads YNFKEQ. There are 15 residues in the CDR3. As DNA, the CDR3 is TGTGCCAGCAGCCAAGTTGCGGGGTCTAACTATGGCTACACCTTC. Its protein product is CASSQVAGSNYGYTF.